This TCR beta chain comes out of a study of shared clonotypes between healthy human individuals. Only in-frame clones appear in the TCRdb table, and some are missing; sequencing was by immunoSEQ multiplex PCR. In the table there are about 2.4 million clones, 85% to 95% of which are singletons. Regarding this clone: Its antigen is undetermined.

A CD45RA+ naive subset and a CD45RA-negative memory subset were split from CD4+ cells. V lost 6 bases and J lost 0; bases outside the gene matches: 5. The CDR3 runs to 14 residues. CDR1 is WSHSY and CDR2 is SAAADI in the germline V gene. Notes on the study in general: Few donors restricted represented genetic and exposure-history diversity. Larger estimated richness was generally recorded for naive subsets relative to memory subsets.

The sample was naive CD4+ T cells sorted from blood. Subset reported: CD45RA+ positively selected. This TCR was recovered from a man aged 18 to 29 in good health. This chain connects TRBV10-2 to TRBJ2-7, with TRBD1 matching over 7 bases. The CDR3 reads CASSRDSSSYEQYF. As DNA, the CDR3 is TGCGCCAGCAGCCGGGACAGTTCCTCCTACGAGCAGTACTTC.